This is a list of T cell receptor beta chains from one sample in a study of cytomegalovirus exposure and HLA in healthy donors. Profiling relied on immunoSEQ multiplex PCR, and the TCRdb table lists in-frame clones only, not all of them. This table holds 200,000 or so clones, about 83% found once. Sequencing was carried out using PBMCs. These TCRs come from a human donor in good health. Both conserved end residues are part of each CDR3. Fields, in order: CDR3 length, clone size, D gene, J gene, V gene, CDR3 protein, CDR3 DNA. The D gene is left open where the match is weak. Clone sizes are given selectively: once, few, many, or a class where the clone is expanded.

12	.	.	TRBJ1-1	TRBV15	CATSRKGDEAFF	TGTGCCACCAGCAGAAAAGGGGATGAAGCTTTCTTT
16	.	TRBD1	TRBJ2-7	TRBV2	CASRKPGQGSPYEQYF	TGTGCCAGCAGGAAACCGGGACAGGGGTCCCCCTACGAGCAGTACTTC
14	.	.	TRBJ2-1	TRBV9	CASSAKGGWNEQFF	TGTGCCAGCAGCGCCAAGGGGGGGTGGAATGAGCAGTTCTTC
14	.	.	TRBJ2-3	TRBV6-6	CASSYSHGTDTQYF	TGTGCCAGCAGTTACTCTCACGGGACAGATACGCAGTATTTT
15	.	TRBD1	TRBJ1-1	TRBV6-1	CASSERDRGGTEAFF	TGTGCCAGCAGTGAAAGGGACAGGGGTGGCACTGAAGCTTTCTTT
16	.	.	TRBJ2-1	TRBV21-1	CASSKRTGGSYNEQFF	TGTGCCAGCAGCAAAAGGACAGGAGGCTCCTACAATGAGCAGTTCTTC
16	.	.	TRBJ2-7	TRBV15	CATSRDPGASSYEQYF	TGTGCCACCAGCAGAGACCCGGGAGCCAGCTCCTACGAGCAGTACTTC
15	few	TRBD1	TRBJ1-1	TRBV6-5	CASSLDRGLVTEAFF	TGTGCCAGCAGTTTGGACAGGGGGCTTGTCACTGAAGCTTTCTTT
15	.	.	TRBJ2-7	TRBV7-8	CASSLGSHSTYEQYF	TGTGCCAGCAGCTTAGGGAGCCACTCAACCTACGAGCAGTACTTC
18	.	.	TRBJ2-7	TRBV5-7	CASSSRTVRLKSSYEQYF	TGTGCCAGCAGCTCACGGACAGTCCGATTGAAGAGCTCCTACGAGCAGTACTTC
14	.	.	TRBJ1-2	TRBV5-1	CASSLSVPPDGYTF	TGCGCCAGCAGCTTGTCCGTACCGCCAGATGGCTACACCTTC
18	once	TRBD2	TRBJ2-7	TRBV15	CATSGSGTSGRQIYEQYF	TGTGCCACCAGCGGCTCCGGGACTAGCGGGCGACAAATCTACGAGCAGTACTTC
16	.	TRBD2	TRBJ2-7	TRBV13	CASSLYTSGSFHEQYF	TGTGCCAGCAGCTTATATACTAGCGGGAGCTTCCACGAGCAGTACTTC
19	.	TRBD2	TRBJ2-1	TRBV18	CASSPGLAGSNFYDNEQFF	TGTGCCAGCTCACCGGGACTAGCGGGATCGAATTTTTATGACAATGAGCAGTTCTTC
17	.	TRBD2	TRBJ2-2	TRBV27	CASRGTSGRAPTGELFF	TGTGCCAGCAGAGGGACTAGCGGGAGGGCCCCCACCGGGGAGCTGTTTTTT
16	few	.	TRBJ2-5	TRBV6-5	CASSYSRGAAQETQYF	TGTGCCAGCAGTTACTCGCGTGGGGCAGCCCAAGAGACCCAGTACTTC
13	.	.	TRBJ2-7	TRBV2	CASRGGHWDEQYF	TGTGCCAGCAGGGGGGGGCATTGGGACGAGCAGTACTTC
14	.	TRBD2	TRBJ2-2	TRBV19	CASSIGGLAGELFF	TGTGCCAGTAGTATTGGAGGACTAGCAGGGGAGCTGTTTTTT
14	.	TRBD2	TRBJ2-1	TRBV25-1	CASSDGGRYNEQFF	TGTGCCAGCAGTGACGGCGGGAGATACAATGAGCAGTTCTTC
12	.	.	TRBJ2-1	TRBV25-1	CASITWGGEQFF	TGTGCCAGCATAACCTGGGGCGGCGAGCAGTTCTTC
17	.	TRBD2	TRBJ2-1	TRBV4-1	CASSQSWTSGRRDEQFF	TGCGCCAGCAGCCAATCTTGGACTAGCGGGAGACGCGATGAGCAGTTCTTC
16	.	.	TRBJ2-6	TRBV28	CATRTRRFPGANVLTF	TGTGCCACCAGAACGCGGAGGTTCCCTGGGGCCAACGTCCTGACTTTC
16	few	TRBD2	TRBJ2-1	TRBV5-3	CARSLLPGRAVREQFF	TGTGCCAGAAGCTTGCTACCCGGGAGGGCAGTTAGGGAGCAGTTCTTC
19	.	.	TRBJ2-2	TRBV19	CASSQSGTKKWAGTGELFF	TGTGCCAGTAGCCAAAGCGGGACAAAAAAATGGGCGGGCACCGGGGAGCTGTTTTTT
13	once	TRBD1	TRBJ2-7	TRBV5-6	CASSWDRGRQQYF	TGTGCCAGCAGCTGGGACAGGGGTAGGCAGCAGTACTTC
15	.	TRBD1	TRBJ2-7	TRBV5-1	CASSPGTGGIYEQYF	TGCGCCAGCAGCCCCGGGACAGGGGGGATTTACGAGCAGTACTTC
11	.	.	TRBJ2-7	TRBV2	CASSDLLTRYF	TGTGCCAGCAGTGATCTCCTAACGCGGTACTTC
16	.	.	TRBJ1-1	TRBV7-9	CASSLVGATFGTEAFF	TGTGCCAGCAGCTTAGTTGGAGCTACCTTCGGCACTGAAGCTTTCTTT
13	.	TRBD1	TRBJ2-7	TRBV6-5	CASSRQGIHEQYF	TGTGCCAGCAGCCGACAGGGTATTCACGAGCAGTACTTC
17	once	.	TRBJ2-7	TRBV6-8	CASRAGGPGQRIEEQYF	TGTGCCAGCAGGGCGGGGGGTCCGGGACAGAGAATAGAAGAGCAGTACTTC
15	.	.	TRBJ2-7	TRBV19	CASSIVGDFSYEQYF	TGTGCCAGTAGTATAGTAGGGGACTTTTCCTACGAGCAGTACTTC
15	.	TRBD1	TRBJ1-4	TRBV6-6	CASSYDEGAGEKLFF	TGTGCCAGCAGTTACGATGAGGGGGCGGGGGAAAAACTGTTTTTT
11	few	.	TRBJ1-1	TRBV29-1	CSVSLDTEAFF	TGCAGCGTTAGCTTGGACACTGAAGCTTTCTTT
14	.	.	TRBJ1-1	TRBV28	CASSLRGVLHEAFF	TGTGCCAGCAGTCTGCGCGGGGTGCTTCATGAAGCTTTCTTT
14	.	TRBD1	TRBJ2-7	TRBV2	CASSEYRGAYEQYF	TGTGCCAGCAGTGAGTACAGGGGGGCCTACGAGCAGTACTTC
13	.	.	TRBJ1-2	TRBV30	CAWSVHSNYGYTF	TGTGCCTGGAGTGTTCACAGTAACTATGGCTACACCTTC
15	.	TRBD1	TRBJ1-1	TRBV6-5	CASSYSRGRWTEAFF	TGTGCCAGCAGTTATAGCAGGGGGCGCTGGACTGAAGCTTTCTTT
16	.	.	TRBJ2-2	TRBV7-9	CASSSIAQRDLGELFF	TGTGCCAGCAGCTCGATCGCCCAGCGCGATTTAGGGGAGCTGTTTTTT
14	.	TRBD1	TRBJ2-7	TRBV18	CASSPGDRGYEQYF	TGTGCCAGCTCACCGGGGGACAGGGGGTACGAGCAGTACTTC
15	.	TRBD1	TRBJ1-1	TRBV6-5	CASRQTPGQGSVAFF	TGTGCCAGCAGGCAAACCCCGGGACAGGGCTCTGTAGCTTTCTTT
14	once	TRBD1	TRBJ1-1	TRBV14	CASSQTGGYTEAFF	TGTGCCAGCAGTCAGACAGGGGGGTACACTGAAGCTTTCTTT
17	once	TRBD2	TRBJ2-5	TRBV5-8	CASSLWFRTSDEETQYF	TGTGCCAGCAGCTTGTGGTTCAGGACTAGCGACGAGGAGACCCAGTACTTC
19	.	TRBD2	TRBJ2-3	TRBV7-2	CASSSRRALAGGRADTQYF	TGTGCCAGCAGCTCAAGAAGGGCCTTAGCGGGAGGGCGGGCAGATACGCAGTATTTT
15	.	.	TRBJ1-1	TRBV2	CASSDSSRGSTEAFF	TGTGCCAGCAGTGACTCATCTAGGGGGAGCACTGAAGCTTTCTTT
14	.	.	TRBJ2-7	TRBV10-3	CAISRGDATYEQYF	TGTGCCATCAGCAGGGGGGACGCTACCTACGAGCAGTACTTC
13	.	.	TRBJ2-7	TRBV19	CASSITVFYEQYF	TGTGCCAGTAGTATAACAGTTTTCTACGAGCAGTACTTC
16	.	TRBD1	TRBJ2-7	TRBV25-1	CASGAPLTGSPYEQYF	TGTGCCAGCGGAGCCCCCTTGACAGGGAGCCCCTACGAGCAGTACTTC
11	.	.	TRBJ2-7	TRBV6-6	CASNRVDEQYF	TGTGCCAGCAATAGAGTGGACGAGCAGTACTTC
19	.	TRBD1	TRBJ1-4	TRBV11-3	CASSPTGTGVRATNEKLFF	TGTGCCAGCAGTCCCACCGGGACAGGCGTTCGGGCGACTAATGAAAAACTGTTTTTT
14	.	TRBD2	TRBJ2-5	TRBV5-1	CASRYRGSSETQYF	TGCGCCAGCAGGTACCGCGGGAGTTCAGAGACCCAGTACTTC
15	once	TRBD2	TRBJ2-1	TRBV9	CASSVTSGVHNEQFF	TGTGCCAGCAGCGTGACTAGCGGGGTTCACAATGAGCAGTTCTTC
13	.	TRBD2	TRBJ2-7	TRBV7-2	CASSSGGRAEQYF	TGTGCCAGCAGCTCCGGCGGGAGAGCCGAGCAGTACTTC
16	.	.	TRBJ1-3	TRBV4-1	CASSQVGRSSGNTIYF	TGCGCCAGCAGCCAGGTGGGCCGAAGCTCTGGAAACACCATATATTTT
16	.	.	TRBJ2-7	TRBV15	CATSREADSRSYEQYF	TGTGCCACCAGCAGAGAGGCGGATAGCCGGTCCTACGAGCAGTACTTC